The 5 T cell receptor beta chains given below trace back to one sample, sequenced in a study of blood T cells in healthy people across ages. Alongside a J-beta primer mix, a sample-barcoded 5' primer served in a second PCR lasting about 6 to 12 cycles. TCRdb itself ran the 5' RACE reads through MiXCR, one entry per CDR3 protein. Counted here are about 930,000 distinct CDR3 sequences, roughly 29% occurring once; the ten biggest clones make up approximately 10%. These data also formed part of another study, on T cells of mothers and their children.

The specimen sequenced was blood. Source of these receptors: a woman aged 40 to 50 in good health.

This clonotype was detected ten times or more. The chain links TRBV7-9 to TRBJ2-7; a possible D gene is TRBD2 (6 bases). CDR1 and CDR2 (germline): SEHNR, FQNEAQ (reference sequence). The CDR3 spans 17 residues. Trimming left V 1 base short and J 5 bases short, with 21 bases between. CDR3: CASSLGRGGFSSDEQYF. DNA for the CDR3: TGTGCCAGCAGCTTAGGGCGGGGAGGCTTCTCGTCTGACGAGCAGTACTTC. Using reference TRBV7-9 and TRBJ2-7 for the parts outside the CDR3, the full variable domain is DTGVSQNPRHKITKRGQNVTFRCDPISEHNRLYWYRQTLGQGPEFLTYFQNEAQLEKSRLLSDRFSAERPKGSFSTLEIQRTEQGDSAMYLCASSLGRGGFSSDEQYFGPGTRLTVT.

This clonotype appeared a few times. The genes are TRBV20-1 and TRBJ1-4; D is unresolved. CDR1 DFQATT and CDR2 SNEGSKA come from the germline V gene (reference sequence). The CDR3 is made up of 11 amino acids. The V and J ends lost 7 bases and 10 bases respectively, with 13 bases between them. The CDR3: CSVATERKLFF. The CDR3, as DNA: TGCAGTGTTGCTACGGAGCGAAAACTGTTTTTT.

The rearrangement uses TRBV20-1 and TRBJ2-5, with 7 positions matching TRBD1. V lost 5 bases, J lost 11 bases, and 14 bases stayed unmatched. Germline-derived CDR1 and CDR2 are DFQATT and SNEGSKA (reference sequence). The CDR3 is made up of 13 amino acids. The CDR3 loop reads CSAAEAGGVEQYF. The CDR3 DNA reads as TGCAGTGCTGCAGAGGCAGGGGGTGTTGAGCAGTACTTC.

V is TRBV5-1 and J is TRBJ2-3; D is ambiguous. CDR1 is SGHRS and CDR2 is YFSETQ in the germline V gene. The CDR3 is 15 residues long. Trimming pared 2 bases from V and 2 bases from J, leaving 12 bases between. The DNA for the CDR3 is TGCGCCAGCAGCTTAGAGCGCATCTTCACAGATACGCAGTATTTT. Amino acid sequence: CASSLERIFTDTQYF.

This clonotype was seen ten or more times. The chain is built from TRBV7-2 and TRBJ2-1; TRBD2 agrees at 13 bases. J gave up 2 bases and V 4 bases, and 8 bases lay outside the gene matches. CDR3 length: 18 residues. Germline assignment: CDR1 SGHTA and CDR2 FQGNSA. The chain's CDR3 is CASSYLLGTSGTYNEQFF. In DNA form, the CDR3 reads TGTGCCAGCAGCTATCTCCTTGGGACTAGCGGGACCTACAATGAGCAGTTCTTC.